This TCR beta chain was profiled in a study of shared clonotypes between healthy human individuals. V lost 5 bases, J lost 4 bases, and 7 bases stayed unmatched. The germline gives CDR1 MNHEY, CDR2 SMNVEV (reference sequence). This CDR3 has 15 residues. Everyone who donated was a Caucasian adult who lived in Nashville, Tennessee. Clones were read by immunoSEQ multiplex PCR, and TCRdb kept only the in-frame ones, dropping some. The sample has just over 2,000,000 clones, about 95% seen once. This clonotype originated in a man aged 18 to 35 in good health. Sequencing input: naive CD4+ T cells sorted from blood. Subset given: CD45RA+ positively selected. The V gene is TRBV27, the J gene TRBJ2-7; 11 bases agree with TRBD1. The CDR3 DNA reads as TGTGCCAGCAGTCAACCCGGGACAGGGGGATACGAGCAGTACTTC. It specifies CASSQPGTGGYEQYF.